A selection of T cell receptor beta chains follows, all from one sample in a study of shared clonotypes between healthy human individuals. Clones were sequenced by immunoSEQ multiplex PCR, and TCRdb holds only the in-frame ones, with some missing. Of approximately 720,000 clones listed, around 90% are singletons. Sequenced material: naive CD8+ T cells sorted from blood. The receptors originated from a man younger than 40 in good health. The CDR3 runs from the conserved cysteine through the conserved F or W. D genes are given only for firm matches. Clone sizes are given selectively: once, few, many, or a class where the clone is expanded.

D gene	V gene	J gene	clone size	CDR3 DNA	CDR3 protein
.	TRBV27	TRBJ2-3	.	TGTGCCAGCAGTTTAATTCGGACCGTCTCCCCTACGCAGTATTTT	CASSLIRTVSPTQYF
.	TRBV23-1	TRBJ2-7	.	TGCGCCAGCAGTCATCGGACGGCACACAACGAGCAGTACTTC	CASSHRTAHNEQYF
.	TRBV28	TRBJ1-5	.	TGTGCCAGCAGTGATCCTGGGGGGAATCAGCCCCAGCATTTT	CASSDPGGNQPQHF
TRBD1	TRBV11-2	TRBJ2-7	.	TGTGCCAGCAGCTCAGGACAGGGTCCCTACGAGCAGTACTTC	CASSSGQGPYEQYF
.	TRBV18	TRBJ1-2	once	TGTGCCAGCTCACCACCGGTGTCAGGGTATGGCTACACCTTC	CASSPPVSGYGYTF
TRBD2	TRBV15	TRBJ2-3	.	TGTGCCACCGGACCCGGGACTAGCGCCGTCACAGATACGCAGTATTTT	CATGPGTSAVTDTQYF
.	TRBV10-2	TRBJ2-2	.	TGCGCCAGCAGTGAGTCCTCCCCAAGCGGGGAGCTGTTTTTT	CASSESSPSGELFF
.	TRBV18	TRBJ2-5	.	TGTGCCAGCTTCGGGCAACAAGAGACCCAGTACTTC	CASFGQQETQYF
.	TRBV27	TRBJ2-5	.	TGTGCCAGCAGTCACCAAGAGACCCAGTACTTC	CASSHQETQYF
.	TRBV27	TRBJ2-2	.	TGTGCCAGCAGTTTATACTCCGGACTGACCGGGGAGCTGTTTTTT	CASSLYSGLTGELFF
.	TRBV28	TRBJ1-5	.	TGTGCCAGCAGCCAGGGAGGAGCCAATCAGCCCCAGCATTTT	CASSQGGANQPQHF
.	TRBV18	TRBJ2-1	.	TGTGCCAGCTCACCCATAGTCAATGAGCAGTTCTTC	CASSPIVNEQFF
TRBD1	TRBV2	TRBJ2-5	once	TGTGCCAGCAGTGAGTACGTGTCGGGACAGTTTTTTGAAGAGACCCAGTACTTC	CASSEYVSGQFFEETQYF
.	TRBV12-5	TRBJ1-2	.	TGTGCTAGTGGCGCCCCGGGAGCTAACTATGGCTACACCTTC	CASGAPGANYGYTF
TRBD1	TRBV5-1	TRBJ2-3	.	TGCGCCAGCAGCTCCTCGGACAGGGTGGGAACAGATACGCAGTATTTT	CASSSSDRVGTDTQYF
.	TRBV9	TRBJ2-7	.	TGTGCCAGCAGCGTATTCCCTGGCTACGAGCAGTACTTC	CASSVFPGYEQYF
TRBD2	TRBV7-3	TRBJ2-1	.	TGTGCCAGCAGCTTAAGCCTAGCGGGACCTTACGAGCAGTTCTTC	CASSLSLAGPYEQFF
.	TRBV9	TRBJ1-5	few	TGTGCCAGCAGCGTAGACGGGGAGAATCAGCCCCAGCATTTT	CASSVDGENQPQHF
TRBD2	TRBV11-2	TRBJ2-5	.	TGTGCCAGCAGCTTAGTGGATAGCGGGGTTCACCAAGAGACCCAGTACTTC	CASSLVDSGVHQETQYF
TRBD2	TRBV7-3	TRBJ2-1	.	TGTGCCAGCAGCTTAACGACTAGCGGGAGAAACAATGAGCAGTTCTTC	CASSLTTSGRNNEQFF
TRBD1	TRBV9	TRBJ1-2	once	TGTGCCAGCAGCGAGCAGGGGGTACCATTACTTGGCTACACCTTC	CASSEQGVPLLGYTF
.	TRBV6-5	TRBJ1-2	.	TGTGCCAGCAGTTACTCGATGAGGGAGGTTCTCGGCTACACCTTC	CASSYSMREVLGYTF